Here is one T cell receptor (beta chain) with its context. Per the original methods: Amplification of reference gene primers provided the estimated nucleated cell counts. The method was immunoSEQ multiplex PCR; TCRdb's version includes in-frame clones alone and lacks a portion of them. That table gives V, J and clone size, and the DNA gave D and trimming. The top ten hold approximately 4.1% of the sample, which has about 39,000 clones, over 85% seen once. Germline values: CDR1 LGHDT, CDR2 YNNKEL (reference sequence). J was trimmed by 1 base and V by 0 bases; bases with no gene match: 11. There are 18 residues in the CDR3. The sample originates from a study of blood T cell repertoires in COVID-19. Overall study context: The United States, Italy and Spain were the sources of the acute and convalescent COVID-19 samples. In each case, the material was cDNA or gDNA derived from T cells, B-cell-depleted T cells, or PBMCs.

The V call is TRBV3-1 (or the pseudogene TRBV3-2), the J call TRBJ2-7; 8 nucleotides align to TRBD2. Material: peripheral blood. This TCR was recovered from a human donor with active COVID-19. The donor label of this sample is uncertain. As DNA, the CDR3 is TGTGCCAGCAGCCAAGATTGCGGCGGGAGGCCTTCTTCCTACGAGCAGTACTTC. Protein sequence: CASSQDCGGRPSSYEQYF.